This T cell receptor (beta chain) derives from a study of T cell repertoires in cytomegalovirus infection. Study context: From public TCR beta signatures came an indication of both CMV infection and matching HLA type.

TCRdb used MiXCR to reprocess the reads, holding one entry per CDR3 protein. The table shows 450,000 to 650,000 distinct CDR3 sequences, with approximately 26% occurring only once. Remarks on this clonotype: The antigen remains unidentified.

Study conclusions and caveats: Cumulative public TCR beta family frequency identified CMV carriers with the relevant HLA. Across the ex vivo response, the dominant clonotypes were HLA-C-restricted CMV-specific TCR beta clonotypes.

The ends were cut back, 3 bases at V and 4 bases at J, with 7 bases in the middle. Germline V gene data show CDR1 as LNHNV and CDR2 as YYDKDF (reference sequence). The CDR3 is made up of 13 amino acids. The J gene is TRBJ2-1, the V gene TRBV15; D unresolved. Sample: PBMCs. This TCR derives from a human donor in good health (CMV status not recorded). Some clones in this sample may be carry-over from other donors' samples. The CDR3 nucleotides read TGTGCCACCAGCAGCAGAAATTACAATGAGCAGTTCTTC. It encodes CATSSRNYNEQFF.